The 5 T cell receptor beta chains in this list originate from one sample, sequenced in a study of cytomegalovirus exposure and HLA in healthy donors (dated by TCRdb to the late 2010s). The method was the immunoSEQ multiplex PCR assay. The multiplex PCR relied on a mix of 60 forward primers for TCR Vbeta segments and 13 reverse primers for TCR Jbeta segments. Sourced from immuneACCESS, this table was stored by TCRdb with only in-frame sequences that have V and J called. A share of the clones is absent; for the studies checked, an unresolved V gene accounts for under half, and the remainder has no known explanation. This sample holds more than 110,000 clones; around 79% were observed only once. In total, the top ten clones hold 2.5% to 3.5% of the sample. Sequencing was performed on PBMCs. The receptors were gathered from a female donor in good health and CMV-seronegative.

J is TRBJ1-1 and V is TRBV27; maybe TRBD1 (5 bases). The CDR3 consists of 15 residues. V dropped 5 bases and J dropped 1 base, with 14 bases sitting between them. Germline CDR1 reads MNHEY; CDR2 reads SMNVEV (reference sequence). Here the CDR3 reads CASSLAQERNTEAFF. CDR3 nucleotide sequence: TGTGCCAGCAGTCTCGCACAGGAGAGGAACACTGAAGCTTTCTTT.

CDR3 coding DNA: TGTGCCTCGACGGGGGGACGCACAGATACGCAGTATTTT. Protein product: CASTGGRTDTQYF. The chain links TRBV6-5 to TRBJ2-3, with TRBD2 identical over 7 bases. The CDR3 consists of 13 residues. V lost 11 bases and J lost 1; bases outside the gene matches: 6. The V gene's germline CDR1 is MNHEY and CDR2 SVGAGI.

The gene calls are TRBV12-5 and TRBJ1-2; weak D call: TRBD1 (5 bases). V lost 1 base and J 8 bases, leaving 17 bases between the germline ends. CDR3 length: 15 residues. Per the germline V gene, CDR1 is LGHNT and CDR2 is FRNRAP. CDR3 sequence: CASGLGLSGVGGYTF. For the CDR3, the DNA is TGTGCTAGTGGTTTGGGACTCTCGGGGGTCGGGGGCTACACCTTC.

This chain links TRBV6-1 with TRBJ2-5; D is possibly TRBD2 (6 bases). This CDR3 has 14 residues. V lost 6 bases and J 5 bases, leaving 16 bases between the germline ends. Germline CDR1 and CDR2: MNHNS and SASEGT. This CDR3 reads CASREVGGMETQYF. CDR3 coding DNA: TGTGCCAGCAGGGAGGTCGGGGGTATGGAGACCCAGTACTTC.

This clone was counted many times. The rearrangement joins TRBV6-6 to TRBJ2-4; D is undetermined. V lost 4 bases and J 0 bases, leaving 10 bases between the germline ends. The CDR3 is made up of 15 amino acids. In germline, CDR1 is MNHNY, CDR2 SVGAGI (reference sequence). CDR3 amino acids: CASSSFSLAKNIQYF. The CDR3 DNA reads TGTGCCAGCAGTTCCTTCAGTCTAGCCAAAAACATTCAGTACTTC.